This T cell receptor (beta chain) derives from a study of shared clonotypes between healthy human individuals. The length of the CDR3 is 17 residues. Sequencing used immunoSEQ multiplex PCR; TCRdb keeps in-frame clones, though not all of them. Seen here are over a million clones, roughly 74% observed once, and the top ten hold more than 0.55%. The chain employs TRBV21-1 and TRBJ1-1; whether TRBD1, the table's D call, matches the DNA was not checked. TRBV21-1 constitutes a pseudogene. The TCR comes from a young man in good health. Some clones in this sample may be carry-over from other donors' samples. Sequenced sample: memory CD4+ T cells from PBMCs. The subset was: CD45RA-negative fraction. The CDR3 protein is CASSKMFVGHPNTEAFF. CDR3 coding DNA: TGTGCCAGCAGCAAAATGTTCGTCGGACACCCGAACACTGAAGCTTTCTTT.